This T cell receptor beta chain was identified in a study of cytomegalovirus exposure and HLA in healthy donors. Findings and caveats of the study: TCR beta chains numbering more than 150 were designated cytomegalovirus-associated. In an earlier analysis, productive rearrangement rates for most beta V segments clustered near 87% or 30%.

Both 60 Vbeta primers and 13 Jbeta primers went into the PCR. TCRdb's copy holds only in-frame clones and misses some; the assay was immunoSEQ multiplex PCR. The data show some 200,000 clones, with 77% seen just once and 2.5% to 3.5% held by the top ten. There are 15 residues in the CDR3. Germline loops: CDR1 SNHLY, CDR2 FYNNEI. V lost 1 base to trimming and J lost 4 bases, with 10 bases between them. With regard to this clone: Its cognate antigen is unknown.

Sequenced material: PBMCs. The TCR originated in a woman aged 55-69 years in good health and CMV-seropositive. This chain connects TRBV2 to TRBJ2-2; the D is unclear. DNA for the CDR3: TGTGCCAGCAGTGAAGGGCCCCATTTCACCGGGGAGCTGTTTTTT. The encoded protein is CASSEGPHFTGELFF.